This T cell receptor beta chain was obtained from a study of STAT5B mutations in CD4+ large granular lymphocyte leukemia. Sequencing was performed with immunoSEQ multiplex PCR; in TCRdb, only in-frame clones are kept and a portion is missing. The table lists 9,800 or so clones, about 79% of them singletons, with 68% in the top ten. The clonotype was recovered from a man between 60 and 75 years old with CD4+ T-cell large granular lymphocyte leukemia. The specimen sequenced was PBMCs.

The CDR3 DNA follows: TGTGCCAGCAGCCTCTCCTTGGGGATTGAGCAGTTCTTC. Amino acids: CASSLSLGIEQFF. The chain has TRBV14 and TRBJ2-1; the D is unclear. V lost 4 bases, J lost 9 bases, and 13 bases lay in between. The CDR3 runs 13 residues. CDR1 and CDR2 from the germline V gene are SGHDN and FVKESK.